This T cell receptor beta chain was recorded in a study of tumor-infiltrating lymphocytes in primary liver carcinoma. Unmatched junction bases numbered 16, after V lost 6 bases and J lost 8 bases. Germline CDR1 reads MNHEY; CDR2 reads SVGAGI. This CDR3 has 17 residues. Production of TCR beta cDNA used roughly 480 ng total RNA together with a constant-region primer. Libraries of TCR beta came from three nested multiplex PCR rounds with slightly modified ARM-PCR. Investigators reported that the first two PCR rounds, at 10 to 11 cycles each, used TRBV1-TRBV30 forward primers with a C-beta reverse primer. TCRdb analysed the multiplex PCR reads with MiXCR anew, one entry per CDR3 protein. The sample carries approximately 60,000 distinct CDR3 sequences, approximately 70% recorded once. To note about this clonotype: The target antigen is unknown.

Overall study results and limits: Present in all five tumor regions were only about 7.5-25% of the top clones.

DNA and RNA were both co-extracted from 20-30 mg of bulk tissue that had not been sorted. At sampling, these chronic HBV carriers had received no treatment. Samples were taken from five separate regions of every tumor. Sequenced sample: liver tumor tissue from sampling region 2. Subset indicated: tumor region T2, inferior pole. The TCR originated in a man in his forties with primary liver carcinoma and hepatitis B virus infection. The chain links TRBV6-5 to TRBJ1-6; 7 nucleotides match TRBD1. This CDR3 is CASSYPQPWTGDSPLHF. The CDR3 coding sequence is TGTGCCAGCAGCTACCCTCAGCCTTGGACAGGTGATTCACCCCTCCACTTT.